This entry describes one T cell receptor (beta chain). The antigen this receptor binds is unknown. Within one base of it there is no much larger clone, and no base qualities were kept. Genomic DNA was isolated using the Qiagen DNeasy kit from unsorted PBMCs as well as from negatively selected CD4+ and CD8+ fractions. Using primers that anneal to V and J segments, immunoSEQ multiplex PCR amplified the TCR beta CDR3 regions. A synthetic immune receptor repertoire was used to minimize amplification bias, and any residual bias was removed computationally once sequencing was done. Turning to the authors' computational methods: Custom Python scripts were used to quantify repertoire diversity as the Shannon entropy index. Unsorted, CD4+ and CD8+ repertoires were analyzed separately, except in combined analyses where CD4+ and CD8+ sequences were merged in silico. Clonal expansion was defined as at least a 2-fold frequency increase after treatment relative to C1D1, with a pseudocount of 0.5 for undetected baseline clones. Singleton clones were defined as clones with 0 or 1 copy at C1D1, and non-singleton clones were defined as clones with 2 or more copies. Clones expanded in unsorted samples were annotated as CD4+, CD8+ or unknown by matching protein sequences in sorted samples from the same patient. Wilcoxon tests on paired samples were used to test diversity changes from C1D1 to C4D1. The source is immuneACCESS, and TCRdb retained only in-frame sequences with V and J called. Part of the clones is not carried over; for the studies checked, unresolved V genes explain less than half of this, and the remainder is unexplained. V and J calls and clone size are copied from that table; D and trimming were computed from the DNA. Within this sample are about 15,000 clones, with around 65% of them counted one time only. The ten largest clones add up to 7.8% of the sample.

These data belong to a study of PD-1 blockade in classical Hodgkin lymphoma (dated by TCRdb to 2020 to 2022). Regarding the research as a whole: Nivolumab dosing was 3 mg/kg intravenously every 2 weeks, continuing until either disease progression or unacceptable toxicity. A peripheral blood immune signature of response to PD-1 blockade in classical Hodgkin lymphoma was defined using TCR beta sequencing and CyTOF.

The investigation overall reported the following: By C4D1, a significant rise was seen in CD4+ TCR diversity but not in CD8+ TCR diversity (p=0.0027 vs p=0.16), and the rise was most apparent among complete responders (p=0.02). The study was restricted to a single clinical trial cohort, and the causes of repertoire differences, possibly disease activity or prior therapy, were left undefined. Baseline TCR diversity was reported as lower in newly diagnosed patients than in healthy donors, and lower still in relapsed/refractory patients. Among trial patients, those achieving complete response had baseline diversity similar to that of newly diagnosed patients, while diversity was significantly lower in partial responders and progressors. Diversity was lower in patients who began nivolumab less than 1 year after ASCT, so these patients were left out of later analyses to avoid confounding by immune reconstitution.

Trimming costs V 0 bases and J 4 bases, and their ends lie 13 bases apart. The CDR1 and CDR2 encoded by the germline V gene are SGDLS and YYNGEE. The CDR3 numbers 15 residues from cysteine through phenylalanine. Only CDR3 DNA remains: 45 bases, in frame from the first base. The time point label here, explained by the study, means: cycle 4 day 1 (C4D1), after more than five weeks of nivolumab. Relapse after autologous stem cell transplantation had occurred in all trial patients, and cohorts A, B and C were distinguished by prior brentuximab vedotin exposure. The trial cohort included 50 to 60 patients with relapsed/refractory classical Hodgkin lymphoma, and each patient had a best overall response of complete response, partial response or progressive disease. In the multi-cohort phase II CheckMate 205 trial, trial patients received single-agent nivolumab. An independent review committee assessed best overall response by applying the 2007 International Working Group response criteria. Trial PBMCs were collected immediately before nivolumab initiation (C1D1) and during therapy at cycle 2 day 1 and cycle 4 day 1. After peripheral blood was drawn into 8 mL Vacutainer Cell Preparation Tubes, PBMCs were isolated by centrifugation and then cryopreserved.

The sequence is built from TRBV9 and TRBJ2-5; the best D guess is TRBD1, with 6 bases matching. The TCR originated in a human donor with classical Hodgkin lymphoma. The sequencing used peripheral blood mononuclear cells (PBMCs), collected before the fourth cycle of nivolumab. The nucleotide sequence is given as TGTGCCAGCAGCGTAGATACCCGGGACATAGAGACCCAGTACTTC. It encodes CASSVDTRDIETQYF.